The 7 T cell receptor beta chains listed next were all sequenced from one sample in a study of regulatory T cells in long-lasting Graves disease. The TCR beta library used iRepertoire HTBI primers with Arm-PCR amplification of CDR3. MiXCR, applied by TCRdb to the multiplex PCR reads, yields one record per CDR3 protein. The data hold roughly 560,000 distinct CDR3 sequences, with 12% observed a single time. The time point: newly diagnosed GD, antithyroid drugs for less than 3 months. The TCR library was prepared using RNA isolated from PBMCs. This sample was shared with a second study, whose subject was T cells in Graves' hyperthyroidism and ophthalmopathy.

The sample here was peripheral blood mononuclear cells (PBMCs), taken at new diagnosis, from a patient treated with antithyroid drugs. These receptor sequences come from a woman aged 30 to 39 with Graves disease.

Comments on this clonotype: This may stem from a read error, because a much larger clone lies one nucleotide away. J is TRBJ2-1 and V is TRBV2, with unresolved D. CDR1 and CDR2 from the germline V gene are SNHLY and FYNNEI. CDR3 length: 15 residues. Trimming left V 6 bases short and J 2 bases short, with 14 bases between. The DNA of the CDR3 is TGTGCCAGCAGCGTTAACTTAGTGGCCTACAATGAGCAGTTCTTC. This gives the protein CASSVNLVAYNEQFF.

This clonotype has a handful of counts. A read error may be the cause here, since a much bigger clone is one base away. The V gene is TRBV18, the J gene TRBJ1-1; D is unclear. The CDR3 totals 14 residues. Germline assignment: CDR1 KGHSH and CDR2 LQKENI. This CDR3 reads CASSPPSGFTEASF. For the CDR3, the DNA is TGTGCCAGCTCACCACCTAGCGGGTTCACTGAAGCTTCCTTT.

This clonotype was recorded a few times. The chain employs TRBV7-9 and TRBJ1-2; D is undetermined. The CDR3 is 15 amino acids. With 2 bases removed from V and 1 base from J, the gap between germline ends came to 11 bases. Germline loops: CDR1 SEHNR, CDR2 FQNEAQ (reference sequence). The CDR3 is CASSLTNRGNYGYTF. CDR3 nucleotide sequence: TGTGCCAGCAGCTTAACTAACCGGGGTAACTATGGCTACACCTTC.

In its sample, this clonotype was seen many times. The chain couples TRBV20-1 to TRBJ2-1, with 7 bases lining up with TRBD2. The CDR3 runs 16 residues. Germline CDR1 DFQATT, CDR2 SNEGSKA (reference sequence). Losses at the gene ends were 6 bases for V and 5 bases for J; bases not matched to a gene: 16. The CDR3 loop is CSASASGGRGHNEQFF. CDR3 nucleotide sequence: TGCAGTGCATCGGCTAGCGGCGGGAGAGGGCACAATGAGCAGTTCTTC.

This clonotype was detected many times. The chain links TRBV28 to TRBJ1-5; a possible D gene is TRBD1 (6 bases). Germline V gene lookup returns CDR1 MDHEN and CDR2 SYDVKM. V lost 5 bases and J 4 bases, leaving 12 bases between the germline ends. The CDR3 runs to 14 residues. As DNA, the CDR3 is TGTGCCAGCAGTAGTTTGGACAGTAATCAGCCCCAGCATTTT. This encodes CASSSLDSNQPQHF.

This clonotype was seen repeatedly, ten times or more. This chain connects TRBV10-3 to TRBJ2-7, with D unresolved. This CDR3 spans 13 amino acids. Trimming shortened V by 5 bases and J by 3 bases, and 11 bases separated the two germline ends. CDR1 is ENHRY and CDR2 is SYGVKD in the germline V gene. This CDR3 is CAISQTDIYEQYF. The CDR3 nucleotides are TGTGCCATCAGTCAGACTGACATCTACGAGCAGTACTTC.

This clonotype was seen more than once but under ten times. V gene TRBV5-1 combines with J gene TRBJ2-7; no reliable D call. Germline V CDR1 and CDR2: SGHRS, YFSETQ. V was pared by 3 bases and J by 12 bases, with 19 bases between. The CDR3 totals 13 residues. The CDR3 spells CASSYLTDNGLYF. CDR3 DNA: TGCGCCAGCAGCTACCTAACTGACAACGGGCTGTACTTC. Full variable domain (outside the CDR3, taken from reference TRBV5-1 and TRBJ2-7): KAGVTQTPRYLIKTRGQQVTLSCSPISGHRSVSWYQQTPGQGLQFLFEYFSETQRNKGNFPGRFSGRQFSNSRSEMNVSTLELGDSALYLCASSYLTDNGLYFGPGTRLTVT.